The clone carrying this T cell receptor beta chain has ten or more counts. What it binds is not known. The sample comes from a study of T cell repertoires in cytomegalovirus infection. Findings and caveats of the study: Dominating the ex vivo response were HLA-C-restricted CMV-specific TCR beta clonotypes. The cumulative frequency of public TCR beta families identified carriers of CMV plus the relevant HLA.

The CDR3 is 13 amino acids. In germline, CDR1 is MNHEY, CDR2 SMNVEV (reference sequence). V lost 5 bases, J lost 6 bases, and 4 bases stayed unmatched. Via MiXCR, TCRdb re-called the reads, giving one row per CDR3 protein. The sample has fewer than 550,000 distinct CDR3 sequences, 16% seen once; the top ten hold 20% to 30%. The sample comprised CD8+ T cells from PBMCs. The TCR originated in a human donor in good health (CMV status not recorded). Some clones in this sample may be carry-over from other donors' samples. The rearrangement joins TRBV27 to TRBJ1-5; 7 bases align to TRBD1. CDR3 loop: CASSRRGSQPQHF. The CDR3 DNA follows: TGTGCCAGCAGTCGCAGGGGGAGTCAGCCCCAGCATTTT.